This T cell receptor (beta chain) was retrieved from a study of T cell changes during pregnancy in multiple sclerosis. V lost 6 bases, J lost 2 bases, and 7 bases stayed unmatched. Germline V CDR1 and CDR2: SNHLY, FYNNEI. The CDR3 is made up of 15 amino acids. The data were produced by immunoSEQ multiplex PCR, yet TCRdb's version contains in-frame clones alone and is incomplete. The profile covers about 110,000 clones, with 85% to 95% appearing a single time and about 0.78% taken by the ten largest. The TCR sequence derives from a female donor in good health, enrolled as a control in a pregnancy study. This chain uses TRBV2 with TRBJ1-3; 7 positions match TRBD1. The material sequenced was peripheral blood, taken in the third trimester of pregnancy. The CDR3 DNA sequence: TGTGCCAGCAGCGAAACAGGGGCTCCTGGAAACACCATATATTTT. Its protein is CASSETGAPGNTIYF.